This TCR beta chain was sequenced in a study of graft-versus-host responses after intestinal transplantation. V lost 2 bases and J 0 bases, leaving 10 bases between the germline ends. CDR3 length equals 15 residues. From germline, CDR1 is MNHEY and CDR2 SVGAGI. Data came from immunoSEQ multiplex PCR; TCRdb stores just in-frame clones and leaves some out. This repertoire shows about 40,000 clones, about 90% found once; its top ten account for about 2.1%. The sequences come from PBMCs, collected 300 to 320 days after intestinal transplant. This chain connects TRBV6-5 to TRBJ1-1; D uncertain. This clonotype was sampled from a human patient who received an intestinal transplant, so some T cells may come from the graft donor. In nucleotides, the CDR3 is TGTGCCAGCAGTTACAATTACCTGTTGAACACTGAAGCTTTCTTT. This codes for CASSYNYLLNTEAFF.